What follows are 14 T cell receptor beta chains derived from one specimen sequenced in a study of T cells after yellow fever vaccination. TCRdb used MiXCR to reprocess the 5' RACE reads, holding one entry per CDR3 protein. This sample carries about 330,000 distinct CDR3 sequences, 8% to 9.5% of them seen once, and the ten largest clones take 15% to 20%. The sample in question was PBMCs, obtained approximately 47 days after the first yellow fever vaccination. These receptors all come from a man aged 18 to 35 who received the YFV17D yellow fever vaccine.

This sequence joins TRBV28 and TRBJ1-1, with a tentative D call TRBD1 (5 bases). The length of the CDR3 is 13 residues. Germline V CDR1 and CDR2: MDHEN, SYDVKM. Deletions cut 6 bases from V and 4 bases from J, with 12 bases between. The CDR3 bases are TGTGCCAGCAGGAGGGCAGGGACCACTGAAGCTTTCTTT. Protein sequence: CASRRAGTTEAFF.

The chain couples TRBV3-1 to TRBJ1-6; 7 bases match TRBD1. J was trimmed by 7 bases and V by 4 bases; bases with no gene match: 4. The CDR3 sequence is 14 residues long. Per germline, CDR1 LGHDT and CDR2 YNNKEL (reference sequence). The CDR3 nucleotides are TGTGCCAGCAGCCCACGGACAGGAAATTCACCCCTCCACTTT. This sequence encodes CASSPRTGNSPLHF.

This clonotype was counted at least ten times. The V gene is TRBV4-3, the J gene TRBJ2-3, with no clear D. V gave up 0 bases and J gave up 4 bases, with 11 bases separating them. This CDR3 spans 15 amino acids. CDR1 is LGHNA and CDR2 is YSLEER in the germline V gene. CDR3 coding DNA: TGCGCCAGCAGCCAAGATCCCTCTAGAGCAGATACGCAGTATTTT. This codes for CASSQDPSRADTQYF.

The V gene is TRBV7-9, the J gene TRBJ1-4; D may be TRBD1 (6 bases). In germline, CDR1 is SEHNR, CDR2 FQNEAQ (reference sequence). Trimming took 5 bases from V and 1 from J, leaving 17 bases between them. The CDR3 runs 17 residues. DNA for the CDR3: TGTGCCAGCAGCGGCCATATACAGGGACGAACTAATGAAAAACTGTTTTTT. Amino acids: CASSGHIQGRTNEKLFF.

This clonotype was seen more than once but under ten times. J is TRBJ1-1 and V is TRBV6-1; TRBD1 is a possible D gene (5 bases). Looked up from germline, CDR1 is MNHNS and CDR2 is SASEGT. This CDR3 is built from 15 residues. Trimming removed 10 bases at V and 0 bases at J, with 18 bases between. The CDR3 DNA follows: TGTGCCACACACGAACAGGACCGTTTGAACACTGAAGCTTTCTTT. Its protein product is CATHEQDRLNTEAFF.

V usage is TRBV19 and J usage is TRBJ1-5; possibly TRBD1 for D (6 bases). Germline CDR1 and CDR2: LNHDA and SQIVND (reference sequence). Trimming shortened V by 6 bases and J by 6 bases, and 21 bases separated the two germline ends. The CDR3 sequence is 16 residues long. CDR3 in DNA: TGTGCCAGTAGCCTGTCCCGAACAGGGTTGGGTCAGCCCCAGCATTTT. Protein: CASSLSRTGLGQPQHF.

This clonotype was counted a few times. J is TRBJ2-7 and V is TRBV6-2 or TRBV6-3; D unclear. Germline V gene sequence: CDR1 MNHEY, CDR2 SVGEGT. The CDR3 sequence is 12 residues long. V gave up 9 bases and J gave up 4 bases, with 13 bases separating them. CDR3 in DNA: TGTGCCAGTTCCTGGCACCCATACGAGCAGTACGTC. This encodes CASSWHPYEQYV.

The CDR3: CSGLHLAKNIQYF. In DNA, the CDR3 is TGCAGTGGTTTACATCTAGCCAAAAACATTCAGTACTTC. V gene TRBV20-1 combines with J gene TRBJ2-4; D remains unclear. V lost 7 bases, J lost 0 bases, and 10 bases lay in between. The CDR3 extends over 13 amino acids. The germline CDR1 and CDR2 sequences are DFQATT and SNEGSKA (reference sequence).

This clonotype was seen more than once but under ten times. The chain joins TRBV7-3 to TRBJ1-1; D not certain. V was shortened by 5 bases and J by 1 base, with 5 bases between the two germline ends. From germline, CDR1 is SGHTA and CDR2 FQGTGA. The length of the CDR3 is 12 residues. CDR3 DNA: TGTGCCAGCAGCGCGACGAACACTGAAGCTTTCTTT. Protein sequence: CASSATNTEAFF.

The CDR3 is CASGIGLGSPLHF. CDR3 coding DNA: TGTGCCAGCGGAATAGGGTTGGGTTCACCCCTCCACTTT. The chain uses TRBV28 and TRBJ1-6; D gene ambiguous. CDR3 length equals 13 residues. The ends were cut back, 8 bases at V and 9 bases at J, with 14 bases in the middle. Germline V gene lookup returns CDR1 MDHEN and CDR2 SYDVKM.

The rearrangement uses TRBV12-3 or TRBV12-4 and TRBJ1-1; D not resolved. The germline V and J ends were trimmed by 3 bases and 14 bases, with 13 bases remaining between them. CDR3 length: 11 residues. The chain's CDR3 is CASSFGREGFF. As DNA, the CDR3 is TGTGCCAGCAGTTTTGGAAGGGAAGGCTTCTTT.

This chain links TRBV5-1 with TRBJ2-3; TRBD1 might be the D (5 bases). CDR1 and CDR2 (germline): SGHRS, YFSETQ. The CDR3 contains 16 residues. V lost 0 bases to trimming and J lost 0 bases, with 11 bases between them. The DNA for the CDR3 is TGCGCCAGCAGCTTGGGGACAAAGGCAAGCACAGATACGCAGTATTTT. Translation: CASSLGTKASTDTQYF.

The V gene is TRBV20-1, the J gene TRBJ2-1; D unresolved. Germline loops: CDR1 DFQATT, CDR2 SNEGSKA (reference sequence). The CDR3 is 14 amino acids. V dropped 0 bases and J dropped 3 bases, with 9 bases sitting between them. The CDR3 nucleotides read TGCAGTGCTAGAGATAGGATATTCTACAATGAGCAGTTCTTC. This translates into CSARDRIFYNEQFF.

A few counts support this clonotype. J is TRBJ2-1 and V is TRBV10-3; D tentatively reads TRBD1 or TRBD2 (6 bases each). V lost 0 bases to trimming and J lost 9 bases, with 15 bases between them. The germline gives CDR1 ENHRY, CDR2 SYGVKD. The CDR3 runs 15 residues. The CDR3 spells CAISESEGGSVEQFF. CDR3 coding DNA: TGTGCCATCAGTGAGTCGGAGGGGGGATCTGTTGAGCAGTTCTTC.